The 21 T cell receptor beta chains presented below share a single source sample, sequenced in a study of beta chain features in type 1 diabetes. The investigators reverse transcribed all of the isolated RNA, so they sequenced expressed TCRB transcripts. Profiling relied on immunoSEQ multiplex PCR, and the TCRdb table lists in-frame clones only, not all of them. The sample shows 550,000 to 850,000 clones, about an eighth of them seen only once. Study conclusions and caveats: Moderate yet significant TCRB CDR3 shortening was seen in Type 1 diabetes patients in all four CD4+ subsets.

Their antigens remain unidentified. Sequenced: naive CD4+ T cells from blood. The source of these receptors is a young man with type 1 diabetes.

This clone was found a few times. The chain is built from TRBV6-5 and TRBJ1-6; no reliable D call. Trimming cost V 5 bases and J 5 bases, with 4 bases left between them. The CDR3 has 12 residues. Germline V gene lookup returns CDR1 MNHEY and CDR2 SVGAGI. Here the CDR3 DNA reads TGTGCCAGCAGTGAACATAATTCACCCCTCCACTTT. This gives the protein CASSEHNSPLHF.

This clone was observed a handful of times. This chain uses TRBV2 with TRBJ2-5, with a weak D call TRBD2 (5 bases). Germline V lookup: CDR1 SNHLY, CDR2 FYNNEI. V was clipped by 4 bases and J by 2 bases, with 11 bases between them. The CDR3 spans 14 residues. CDR3: CASSAITRQETQYF. For the CDR3, the DNA is TGTGCCAGCAGTGCGATTACTAGGCAAGAGACCCAGTACTTC.

In this sample, this clone turned up a few times. CDR3 loop: CASSLSRVESYEQYF. As DNA, the CDR3 is TGTGCCAGCAGCTTAAGCAGGGTCGAGTCCTACGAGCAGTACTTC. This chain joins TRBV7-2 and TRBJ2-7, with a weak D call TRBD1 (5 bases). Trimming shortened V by 2 bases and J by 1 base, and 12 bases separated the two germline ends. Germline assignment: CDR1 SGHTA and CDR2 FQGNSA. The CDR3 runs 15 residues.

This chain uses TRBV5-1 with TRBJ1-5; D may be TRBD1 (6 bases). This CDR3 contains 15 residues. Germline CDR1 SGHRS, CDR2 YFSETQ. Trimming removed 4 bases from V and 3 bases from J, with 14 bases in between. CDR3: CASSPLDSSNQPQHF. CDR3 bases: TGCGCCAGCAGCCCGTTGGACAGTTCCAATCAGCCCCAGCATTTT.

This clone appeared a few times. The chain recombines TRBV12-2 with TRBJ2-1; TRBD2, the table's D call, lacks a check against the DNA. TRBV12-2 is an annotated pseudogene. CDR3 length: 16 residues. In DNA form, the CDR3 reads TGTGCAAGTCGCATCGGCCGGGACGGCTCTAGCGATGAGCAGTTCTTC. It specifies CASRIGRDGSSDEQFF.

The chain recombines TRBV11-2 with TRBJ2-5, with 7 positions matching TRBD1. Trimming cost V 0 bases and J 7 bases; bases outside gene matches: 2. CDR3 length: 13 amino acids. Germline values: CDR1 SGHAT, CDR2 FQNNGV. The DNA for the CDR3 is TGTGCCAGCAGCTTAGATAAGGGGGCGACCCAGTACTTC. Translated: CASSLDKGATQYF.

CDR3 coding DNA: TGCGCCAGCAGCTTGGCTAGCGGGGGAGGTAATGAGCAGTTCTTC. The encoded protein is CASSLASGGGNEQFF. The chain employs TRBV5-1 and TRBJ2-1, with 10 nucleotides matching TRBD2. V lost 0 bases, J lost 7 bases, and 4 bases stayed unmatched. CDR3 length: 15 residues. The germline gives CDR1 SGHRS, CDR2 YFSETQ.

The chain couples TRBV29-1 to TRBJ2-5; the match to TRBD2 covers 11 bases. The CDR3 length is 19 residues. Germline values: CDR1 SQVTM, CDR2 ANQGSEA. Unmatched junction bases numbered 16, after V lost 3 bases and J lost 1 base. The CDR3 here is CSVESWLGISGGGQETQYF. The CDR3 DNA reads TGCAGCGTTGAGAGTTGGTTGGGAATTAGCGGGGGGGGCCAAGAGACCCAGTACTTC.

This clone was seen more than once but under ten times. This chain links TRBV11-2 with TRBJ1-1; 7 bases are a match to TRBD1. V dropped 2 bases and J dropped 5; count of bases not matched to a gene: 5. Germline V gene lookup returns CDR1 SGHAT and CDR2 FQNNGV. The CDR3 runs to 14 residues. CDR3 loop: CASSLNRGSTEAFF. The CDR3 nucleotides read TGTGCCAGCAGCTTAAACAGGGGATCGACTGAAGCTTTCTTT.

This clone was detected only a few times. The rearrangement uses TRBV9 and TRBJ2-3, with D possibly TRBD1 on 5 matching bases. V was cut by 0 bases and J by 6 bases, with 17 bases left in between. Germline V gene lookup returns CDR1 SGDLS and CDR2 YYNGEE. The CDR3 extends over 16 amino acids. For the CDR3, the DNA is TGTGCCAGCAGCGTAGCTATTAGGGGCCAAGGCGATACGCAGTATTTT. It is translated as CASSVAIRGQGDTQYF.

This clone was counted only a few times. Other nucleotide sequences in the sample specify the same CDR3. The genes are TRBV14 and TRBJ2-3; D gene uncertain. The CDR3 has 12 amino acids. Trimming removed 0 bases from V and 4 bases from J, with 2 bases in between. CDR1 and CDR2 (germline): SGHDN, FVKESK. Here the CDR3 reads CASSQDSDTQYF. The CDR3 DNA follows: TGTGCCAGCAGCCAAGATTCAGATACGCAGTATTTT.

The genes are TRBV6-5 and TRBJ2-5; D unresolved. V lost 2 bases and J lost 4, with 11 bases in between. Germline assignment: CDR1 MNHEY and CDR2 SVGAGI. The CDR3 loop spans 14 amino acids. The CDR3 region has the DNA TGTGCCAGCAGTTACGGGTCTCCTGGAGAGACCCAGTACTTC. Translated, it gives CASSYGSPGETQYF.

Only a few counts were recorded for this clone. The chain employs TRBV5-4 and TRBJ1-6; the D is unclear. V shed 8 bases and J shed 9 bases, with 12 bases lying between them. The CDR3 contains 12 residues. Germline V lookup: CDR1 SGHNT, CDR2 YYREEE (reference sequence). The CDR3, as DNA: TGTGCCAGTAGGATAGGATCTTCACCCCTCCACTTT. Translation: CASRIGSSPLHF.

This clone was seen more than once but under ten times. The chain has TRBV18 and TRBJ2-5; no definite D call. Germline lookup yields CDR1 KGHSH and CDR2 LQKENI. V shed 0 bases and J shed 5 bases, with 13 bases lying between them. This CDR3 is 15 amino acids long. This chain's CDR3 is CASSPPVSLAETQYF. The CDR3 region has the DNA TGTGCCAGCTCACCACCGGTTTCACTGGCGGAGACCCAGTACTTC.

The sample holds a few counts of this clone. The sample holds other DNA sequences that translate to the same CDR3. The chain has TRBV30 and TRBJ1-2, with D unclear. Germline lookup yields CDR1 GTSNPN and CDR2 SVGIG (reference sequence). The CDR3 spans 13 residues. Deletions cut 0 bases from V and 7 bases from J, with 12 bases between. The CDR3 loop reads CAWSVPGVGGYTF. CDR3 sequence (DNA): TGTGCCTGGAGTGTTCCGGGAGTGGGTGGCTACACCTTC. The entire variable domain, with the rest obtained from reference TRBV30 and TRBJ1-2, is as follows: SQTIHQWPATLVQPVGSPLSLECTVEGTSNPNLYWYRQAAGRGLQLLFYSVGIGQISSEVPQNLSASRPQDRQFILSSKKLLLSDSGFYLCAWSVPGVGGYTFGSGTRLTVV.

This chain links TRBV30 with TRBJ1-6; a possible D gene is TRBD1 (5 bases). Germline lookup yields CDR1 GTSNPN and CDR2 SVGIG (reference sequence). Trimming removed 4 bases from V and 7 bases from J, with 17 bases in between. This CDR3 is 15 amino acids long. The CDR3 DNA reads as TGTGCCTGGACCGGGGCCGGGGGGACCAATTCACCCCTCCACTTT. This sequence encodes CAWTGAGGTNSPLHF.

The gene calls are TRBV6-5 and TRBJ1-1; D is perhaps TRBD1 (5 bases). Germline assignment: CDR1 MNHEY and CDR2 SVGAGI. The V end was cut by 2 bases, the J end by 6 bases, with 10 bases between. The CDR3 contains 13 residues. The CDR3 spells CASSYVGVAEAFF. The DNA for the CDR3 is TGTGCCAGCAGTTACGTAGGGGTGGCTGAAGCTTTCTTT.

The V call is TRBV5-5, the J call TRBJ2-2, with D uncertain. The CDR3 runs 15 residues. Germline V CDR1 and CDR2: SGHKS, YYEKEE (reference sequence). Trimming shortened V by 2 bases and J by 4 bases, and 12 bases separated the two germline ends. The CDR3 DNA reads as TGTGCCAGCAGCTTTGATAGAAATCCCACCGGGGAGCTGTTTTTT. The encoded protein is CASSFDRNPTGELFF.

This chain connects TRBV7-9 to TRBJ1-1; 7 bases are shared with TRBD1. CDR3 size: 15 residues. With V trimmed by 3 bases and J by 4 bases, 8 bases remained unmatched. Looked up from germline, CDR1 is SEHNR and CDR2 is FQNEAQ (reference sequence). The CDR3 sequence is CASSLSTGTGTEAFF. CDR3 DNA: TGTGCCAGCAGCTTGTCGACAGGGACGGGCACTGAAGCTTTCTTT.

This chain uses TRBV5-1 with TRBJ2-6; no firm D call. Trimming cost V 3 bases and J 4 bases, with 11 bases left between them. Looked up from germline, CDR1 is SGHRS and CDR2 is YFSETQ. This CDR3 spans 15 amino acids. CDR3 coding DNA: TGCGCCAGCAGCTCGGCCCAGCCCGGGGCCAACGTCCTGACTTTC. It translates to CASSSAQPGANVLTF. Combining the CDR3 with reference TRBV5-1 and TRBJ2-6 gives the whole variable domain KAGVTQTPRYLIKTRGQQVTLSCSPISGHRSVSWYQQTPGQGLQFLFEYFSETQRNKGNFPGRFSGRQFSNSRSEMNVSTLELGDSALYLCASSSAQPGANVLTFGAGSRLTVL.

This clone came up a few times. This chain connects TRBV27 to TRBJ2-7, with 9 bases lining up with TRBD1. The CDR3 covers 14 residues. Germline CDR1 is MNHEY and CDR2 is SMNVEV (reference sequence). J gave up 1 base and V 5 bases, and 3 bases lay outside the gene matches. The DNA for the CDR3 is TGTGCCAGCAGTCGACAGGGGGTTTCCTACGAGCAGTACTTC. Translating gives CASSRQGVSYEQYF.